These T cell receptor beta chains were read from a single sample in a study of blood T cell repertoires in COVID-19. Repertoires were generated with immunoSEQ multiplex PCR, while TCRdb's copy carries only in-frame clones and drops some. The sample shows a few hundred thousand clones, about 90% of them seen only once. Sample: PBMCs or T cells enriched from blood (not recorded which). The receptors come from a woman aged 30 to 39 who had recovered from COVID-19. Each CDR3 is given with its conserved first and last residue. A D gene is named only where the DNA matches it firmly. Clone size, where shown, is once, few, many, or a class for clones that have expanded.

V gene	D gene	CDR3 length	clone size	J gene	CDR3 DNA	CDR3 protein
TRBV28	NA	17	NA	TRBJ2-7	TGTGCCAGCAGCCGTCCCCCCCCGGGACACTTGACCTACGAGCAGTACTTC	CASSRPPPGHLTYEQYF
TRBV2	TRBD2	14	NA	TRBJ2-3	TGTGCCAGCAAGCGGGGGCCTGACACAGATACGCAGTATTTT	CASKRGPDTDTQYF
TRBV30	TRBD1	15	NA	TRBJ1-3	TGTGCCTGCCTCTCGACAGGGAGTGCTGGAAACACCATATATTTT	CACLSTGSAGNTIYF
TRBV10-3	NA	15	NA	TRBJ1-2	TGTGCCATCAGTGATTCCAGGGTAATGGGGTATGGCTACACCTTC	CAISDSRVMGYGYTF
TRBV11-3	NA	16	NA	TRBJ2-3	TGTGCCAGCAGCTTAGGCACAGGGCCCCACACAGATACGCAGTATTTT	CASSLGTGPHTDTQYF
TRBV18	NA	12	NA	TRBJ2-3	TGTGCCAGCTCACGAGGGACAGATACGCAGTATTTT	CASSRGTDTQYF
TRBV18	TRBD1	16	NA	TRBJ1-2	TGTGCCAGCTCACCTAAGGGACAGGGGGCCTTTTATGGCTACACCTTC	CASSPKGQGAFYGYTF
TRBV18	NA	15	NA	TRBJ2-7	TGTGCCAGCTCACCCCGGGAAGGGATCGGGTACGAGCAGTACTTC	CASSPREGIGYEQYF
TRBV7-9	NA	14	NA	TRBJ1-3	TGTGCCAGCAGCCCGAGGGATACTGGAAACACCATATATTTT	CASSPRDTGNTIYF
TRBV5-1	TRBD1	15	few	TRBJ2-3	TGCGCCAGCAGCTCGGTTGGACAGGGCACAGATACGCAGTATTTT	CASSSVGQGTDTQYF
TRBV11-2	NA	17	NA	TRBJ1-5	TGTGCCAGCAGCTTATCCTGGCCACCCCATAGCAATCAGCCCCAGCATTTT	CASSLSWPPHSNQPQHF
TRBV18	NA	15	NA	TRBJ1-3	TGTGCCAGCTCACCAGGGGAGTTCTCTGGAAACACCATATATTTT	CASSPGEFSGNTIYF
TRBV11-2	TRBD2	17	NA	TRBJ2-7	TGTGCCAGCAGCGGAAGACTAGCGGGGCCCAGTTTGTACGAGCAGTACTTC	CASSGRLAGPSLYEQYF
TRBV6-1	TRBD2	16	NA	TRBJ2-3	TGTGCCAGCAGTGCCCAACTAGCGGGGGTCACAGATACGCAGTATTTT	CASSAQLAGVTDTQYF
TRBV6-5	TRBD2	14	few	TRBJ2-5	TGTGCCAGCAGGACGGGACTAGCCTCAGAGACCCAGTACTTC	CASRTGLASETQYF
TRBV6-5	TRBD1	15	NA	TRBJ1-1	TGTGCCAGCAGACTTACAGGGGGAAGGAACACTGAAGCTTTCTTT	CASRLTGGRNTEAFF
TRBV6-5	TRBD1	13	NA	TRBJ1-2	TGTGCCAGCAGCGCCGACAGGGGATGGAGCTACACCTTC	CASSADRGWSYTF
TRBV18	NA	11	NA	TRBJ1-6	TGTGCCAGCTCAGGAGATTCACCCCTCCACTTT	CASSGDSPLHF
TRBV11-2	NA	14	NA	TRBJ2-2	TGTGCCAGCAGCTCTTTAGTTGCTTCCGGGGAGCTGTTTTTT	CASSSLVASGELFF
TRBV10-3	TRBD1	12	once	TRBJ2-2	TGTGCCATCGGACAGGGAACCGGGGAGCTGTTTTTT	CAIGQGTGELFF
TRBV28	NA	15	NA	TRBJ1-6	TGTGCCAGCAGTTTGCCAGGGGTGCTTTATTCACCCCTCCACTTT	CASSLPGVLYSPLHF
TRBV19	TRBD1	15	once	TRBJ1-1	TGTGCCAGTAGTACAACTCGACAGGGGAAGACTGAAGCTTTCTTT	CASSTTRQGKTEAFF
TRBV5-4	NA	17	NA	TRBJ1-2	TGTGCCAGCAGCTTGGGGGATATGGGCAGGGCGGGGAATGGCTACACCTTC	CASSLGDMGRAGNGYTF
TRBV7-2	NA	13	NA	TRBJ1-2	TGTGCCAGCAGCTTAGGAGGGAGCCGTGGCTACACCTTC	CASSLGGSRGYTF
TRBV30	NA	15	NA	TRBJ2-3	TGTGCCTGGAGTGTACGGGGGGCAACTTCAGATACGCAGTATTTT	CAWSVRGATSDTQYF
TRBV4-1	NA	16	NA	TRBJ2-7	TGCGCCAGCAGCCCGACTCGGACAACAAGCATGGGAGAGCAGTACTTC	CASSPTRTTSMGEQYF
TRBV19	NA	15	NA	TRBJ1-2	TGTGCCAGTAGTATCTACGTCGGGGGGCGAGATGGCTACACCTTC	CASSIYVGGRDGYTF
TRBV7-6	NA	15	NA	TRBJ1-2	TGTGCCAGCAGCTCATCCCCCGGAGCTAACTATGGCTACACCTTC	CASSSSPGANYGYTF
TRBV28	TRBD1	15	NA	TRBJ1-5	TGTGCCAGCAGTTCCCCGACAGGGGGCAATCAGCCCCAGCATTTT	CASSSPTGGNQPQHF
TRBV11-2	TRBD2	17	NA	TRBJ2-4	TGTGCCAGCAGCTTAGACGGGGGAGCGGGGGCCATAAACATTCAGTACTTC	CASSLDGGAGAINIQYF
TRBV19	TRBD2	19	NA	TRBJ2-6	TGTGCCAGTAGGGCTATCTCGGGGGGGTTGAGCTCTGGGGCCAACGTCCTGACTTTC	CASRAISGGLSSGANVLTF
TRBV19	NA	15	NA	TRBJ2-1	TGTGCCAGTAGATTAGACAGGAGCTCCTACAATGAGCAGTTCTTC	CASRLDRSSYNEQFF
TRBV6-4	NA	15	NA	TRBJ1-2	TGTGCCAGCAGTGACTCGATTGGCATCCCCTCGGGCTACACCTTC	CASSDSIGIPSGYTF
TRBV7-8	NA	14	NA	TRBJ1-4	TGTGCCAGCAGCTTAGCAGGGGCGCGAGAAAAACTGTTTTTT	CASSLAGAREKLFF
TRBV6-2/TRBV6-3	TRBD1	16	once	TRBJ2-5	TGTGCCAGCAGTCAAACCACCAGGGGGCATCAAGAGACCCAGTACTTC	CASSQTTRGHQETQYF
TRBV15	TRBD1	14	NA	TRBJ1-1	TGTGCCACCAGCAGCCGGGACAGAGACACTGAAGCTTTCTTT	CATSSRDRDTEAFF
TRBV3-1/TRBV3-2	TRBD2	17	NA	TRBJ2-3	TGTGCCAGCAGCCATGACCCTAGCGGTAACAGCGTGGATACGCAGTATTTT	CASSHDPSGNSVDTQYF